The 3 T cell receptor beta chains below all came from one sample that was sequenced in a study of T cells in Graves' hyperthyroidism and ophthalmopathy. RNA transcripts provided the source from which TCR beta CDR3 regions were amplified. During a first-round RT-PCR of the TCR CDR3, the HTBI primer set was used. Using its own MiXCR run on the multiplex PCR reads, TCRdb lists one record per CDR3 protein. The table includes some 620,000 distinct CDR3 sequences, about 17% detected once. Material: blood. Receptor source: a woman aged 25 to 39 with Graves' hyperthyroidism.

This clonotype was seen at least ten times. The V call is TRBV28, the J call TRBJ2-1; D gene unclear. CDR1 is MDHEN and CDR2 is SYDVKM in the germline V gene. The CDR3 covers 12 residues. V lost 6 bases, J lost 5 bases, and 8 bases lay in between. CDR3 in amino acids: CASSRPDNEQFF. DNA for the CDR3: TGTGCCAGCAGCCGCCCCGACAATGAGCAGTTCTTC.

The chain recombines TRBV15 with TRBJ2-1; a weak D match, TRBD2 (6 bases). The DNA end favors TRBJ2-7, so the J call may be wrong. Looked up from germline, CDR1 is LNHNV and CDR2 is YYDKDF (reference sequence). The CDR3 runs 18 residues. As DNA, the CDR3 is TGTGCCACCAGCAGAGTCGCGACTAGATTTGGGTCCTACAATGAGCAGTACTTC. This translates into CATSRVATRFGSYNEQYF.

Ten or more counts support this clonotype. This chain connects TRBV20-1 to TRBJ1-5; no firm D call. The germline V gene has CDR1 DFQATT and CDR2 SNEGSKA (reference sequence). Trimming took off 1 base at V and 4 bases at J, with 14 bases between the two ends. CDR3 length equals 15 residues. CDR3 nucleotides: TGCAGTGCTAGAGGATCATGGGCGGGGAATCAGCCCCAGCATTTT. Its translation: CSARGSWAGNQPQHF.